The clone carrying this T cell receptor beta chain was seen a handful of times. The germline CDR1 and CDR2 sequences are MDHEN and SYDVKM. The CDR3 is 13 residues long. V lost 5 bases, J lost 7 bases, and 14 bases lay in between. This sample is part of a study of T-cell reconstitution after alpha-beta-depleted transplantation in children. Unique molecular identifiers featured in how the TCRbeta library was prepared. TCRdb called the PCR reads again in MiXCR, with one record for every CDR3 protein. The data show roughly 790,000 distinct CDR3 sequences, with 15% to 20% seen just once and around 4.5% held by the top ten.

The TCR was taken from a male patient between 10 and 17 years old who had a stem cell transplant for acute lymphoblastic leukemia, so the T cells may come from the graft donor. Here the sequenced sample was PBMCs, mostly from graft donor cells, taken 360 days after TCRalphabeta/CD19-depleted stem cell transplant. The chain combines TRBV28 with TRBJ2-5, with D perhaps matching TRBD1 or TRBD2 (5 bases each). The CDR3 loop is CASSVGRRGTQYF. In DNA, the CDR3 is TGTGCCAGCAGTGTGGGACGCCGGGGGACCCAGTACTTC.